The 14 T cell receptor beta chains given below trace back to one sample, sequenced in a study of cytomegalovirus exposure and HLA in healthy donors. 13 Jbeta primers and 60 Vbeta primers were used for the PCR. Data came from immunoSEQ multiplex PCR; TCRdb stores just in-frame clones and leaves some out. The table has roughly 190,000 clones, around 84% seen once; the top ten hold about 3.5%. The specimen sequenced was PBMCs. The receptors stem from a middle-aged man in good health and CMV-seropositive.

This chain uses TRBV5-3 with TRBJ1-6; 7 bases match TRBD1. TRBV5-3 is reported as an ORF; its role is uncertain. The CDR3 loop spans 16 amino acids. V was pared by 0 bases and J by 13 bases, with 13 bases of the junction left unmatched. In DNA, the CDR3 is TGTGCCAGAAGCTTGGTTGGGACAGCCGCGTCGGTCCCCCTCCACTTT. Translated, it gives CARSLVGTAASVPLHF.

The genes are TRBV19 and TRBJ1-5; weak D call: TRBD1 (5 bases). The CDR3 covers 16 residues. V was pared by 8 bases and J by 0 bases, with 17 bases between. CDR1 and CDR2 from the germline V gene are LNHDA and SQIVND (reference sequence). In nucleotides, the CDR3 is TGTGCCAGTGGGGGGAGGGCCTCATATAGCAATCAGCCCCAGCATTTT. Residues: CASGGRASYSNQPQHF. Supplemented by reference TRBV19 and TRBJ1-5, the full variable domain reads DGGITQSPKYLFRKEGQNVTLSCEQNLNHDAMYWYRQDPGQGLRLIYYSQIVNDFQKGDIAEGYSVSREKKESFPLTVTSAQKNPTAFYLCASGGRASYSNQPQHFGDGTRLSIL.

The rearrangement uses TRBV6-1 and TRBJ2-2, with D possibly matching TRBD2 (6 bases). The CDR3 covers 12 residues. From germline, CDR1 is MNHNS and CDR2 SASEGT. Trimming took 6 bases from V and 4 from J, leaving 6 bases between them. Here the CDR3 reads CASRGGTGELFF. CDR3 in DNA: TGTGCCAGCAGGGGGGGCACCGGGGAGCTGTTTTTT.

The chain uses TRBV10-3 and TRBJ2-7, with D possibly being TRBD2 (5 bases). CDR1 and CDR2 (germline): ENHRY, SYGVKD. The germline V and J ends were trimmed by 0 bases and 4 bases, with 13 bases remaining between them. The CDR3 length is 15 residues. In nucleotides, the CDR3 is TGTGCCATCAGTGAGTCGAGGGATGCTGTTTACGAGCAGTACTTC. Translating it yields CAISESRDAVYEQYF.

This chain links TRBV7-8 with TRBJ1-5; the match to TRBD1 covers 9 bases. Losses at the gene ends were 5 bases for V and 1 base for J; bases not matched to a gene: 9. The CDR3 has 17 amino acids. CDR1 and CDR2 from the germline V gene are SGHVS and FQNEAQ. CDR3 amino acids: CASSPGQGALSNQPQHF. The CDR3, as DNA: TGTGCCAGCAGCCCGGGACAGGGAGCTTTAAGCAATCAGCCCCAGCATTTT.

The J gene is TRBJ1-1, the V gene TRBV10-3, with D perhaps matching TRBD1 (5 bases). V dropped 7 bases and J dropped 0 bases, with 9 bases sitting between them. Germline V gene lookup returns CDR1 ENHRY and CDR2 SYGVKD. The CDR3 has 13 residues. The chain's CDR3 is CAIKGRLNTEAFF. The CDR3 bases are TGTGCCATCAAGGGGCGGTTGAACACTGAAGCTTTCTTT.

This clone was seen more than once but under ten times. The chain is built from TRBV6-1 and TRBJ2-1, with no clear D. This CDR3 is 11 amino acids long. The germline gives CDR1 MNHNS, CDR2 SASEGT. V was shortened by 10 bases and J by 12 bases, with 16 bases between the two germline ends. This CDR3 reads CATSLGSGQFF. CDR3 DNA: TGTGCCACCAGCCTCGGGTCGGGGCAGTTCTTC.

This rearrangement joins TRBV25-1 to TRBJ1-1; D gene unclear. This CDR3 spans 11 amino acids. Germline CDR1 MGHDK, CDR2 SYGVNS. The V end was cut by 4 bases, the J end by 8 bases, with 8 bases between. CDR3 nucleotide sequence: TGTGCCAGCAGTGGAGCCTCCGAAGCTTTCTTT. The encoded protein is CASSGASEAFF.

This clone was seen once. The V gene is TRBV7-8, the J gene TRBJ2-1, with TRBD2 identical over 11 bases. V dropped 4 bases and J dropped 5; count of bases not matched to a gene: 10. Germline CDR1 is SGHVS and CDR2 is FQNEAQ. This CDR3 is 17 amino acids long. CDR3 amino acids: CASSSSPGTSGNNEQFF. CDR3 sequence (DNA): TGTGCCAGCAGCTCGTCTCCGGGGACTAGCGGAAACAATGAGCAGTTCTTC.

This chain links TRBV4-1 with TRBJ1-2; 11 bases match TRBD1. Looked up from germline, CDR1 is MGHRA and CDR2 is YSYEKL. The J segment lost 2 bases and the V segment lost 7 bases, leaving 6 bases of the junction unmatched. The CDR3 runs to 15 residues. In DNA form, the CDR3 reads TGCGCCAGCAACCTGGGACAGGGGGGAAACTATGGCTACACCTTC. Its translation: CASNLGQGGNYGYTF.

In its sample, this clone was seen once. The chain is built from TRBV4-2 and TRBJ2-1; D unresolved. CDR3 length: 18 residues. V lost 0 bases and J lost 0, with 15 bases in between. CDR1 is LGHNA, CDR2 YNFKEQ, per germline. The CDR3 here is CASSQDPKSKHSYNEQFF. The CDR3 DNA is TGTGCCAGCAGCCAAGATCCGAAGTCAAAGCACTCCTACAATGAGCAGTTCTTC.

V gene TRBV4-1 combines with J gene TRBJ2-5; 9 bases are a match to TRBD2. Trimming at V came to 6 bases and at J to 2 bases, leaving 7 bases not matched to a gene. Germline CDR1 and CDR2: MGHRA and YSYEKL. The CDR3 has 15 amino acids. The CDR3 bases are TGCGCCAGCAGTCATAGCGGGAGCCCTCAAGAGACCCAGTACTTC. Translating gives CASSHSGSPQETQYF.

The gene calls are TRBV5-4 and TRBJ1-2; the match to TRBD1 covers 10 bases. The CDR3 is 15 residues long. Unmatched junction bases numbered 7, after V lost 4 bases and J lost 4 bases. Germline V gene lookup returns CDR1 SGHNT and CDR2 YYREEE (reference sequence). The CDR3 sequence is CASSPGDRGVYGYTF. As DNA, the CDR3 is TGTGCCAGCAGCCCGGGGGACAGGGGAGTCTATGGCTACACCTTC.

This clone has a handful of counts. The chain has TRBV19 and TRBJ2-7, with TRBD1 identical over 9 bases. Per germline, CDR1 LNHDA and CDR2 SQIVND (reference sequence). The CDR3 contains 16 residues. V shed 1 base and J 0 bases; nucleotides not matched to a gene: 4. In DNA form, the CDR3 reads TGTGCCAGTAGTATAGCCGGGACAGGGAGCTCCTACGAGCAGTACTTC. It codes for CASSIAGTGSSYEQYF.